The rows below give T cell receptor beta chains drawn from one sample of a study of blood T cell repertoires in COVID-19. The assay was immunoSEQ multiplex PCR, and TCRdb's table has in-frame clones only and misses some. Of roughly 68,000 clones in the sample, roughly 88% are singletons; the top ten hold roughly 0.53%. The specimen sequenced was peripheral blood. These receptors all stem from a man aged 45-65 years with COVID-19, enrolled during active disease. Each CDR3 is given with its conserved first and last residue. The order of the fields is CDR3 DNA, CDR3 protein, J gene, V gene, clone size, D gene. A D gene is named only where the DNA matches it firmly. Size is stated for part of the rows, as once, few or many counts, or as a class when the clone is expanded.

TGTGCCAGCAGAAGGACTAGCCAAGGCGCCTACGAGCAGTACTTC | CASRRTSQGAYEQYF | TRBJ2-7 | TRBV6-5 | NA | TRBD2
TGCGCCAGCAGCTTGGGGACAGGGGGCTCGAACACCGGGGAGCTGTTTTTT | CASSLGTGGSNTGELFF | TRBJ2-2 | TRBV5-1 | NA | TRBD1
TGTGCCAGCAGCTTAGCCCAGGGGGCTTATCATAATTCACCCCTCCACTTT | CASSLAQGAYHNSPLHF | TRBJ1-6 | TRBV7-9 | NA | TRBD1
TGTGCCAGTAGTATATCCCCCTTGGCAGGGGGCTATGGCTACACCTTC | CASSISPLAGGYGYTF | TRBJ1-2 | TRBV19 | NA | TRBD1
TGTGCCAGCAGCTTAGAGGAGGGACGCTATGGCTACACCTTC | CASSLEEGRYGYTF | TRBJ1-2 | TRBV7-9 | NA | NA
TGTGCCAGCAGTGACGGGGTGTGGAATGAGCAGTTCTTC | CASSDGVWNEQFF | TRBJ2-1 | TRBV25-1 | NA | NA
TGCGCCAGCAGCCAGGCGATCGTGACAGTTACCTACAATGAGCAGTTCTTC | CASSQAIVTVTYNEQFF | TRBJ2-1 | TRBV4-1 | NA | NA
TGCAGTGCTAGTGATCCGGCTAGCGGGACCTACGAGCAGTACTTC | CSASDPASGTYEQYF | TRBJ2-7 | TRBV20-1 | NA | TRBD2
TGTGCCAGCAGTTCCCCCCCGCGCTCTGGAAACACCATATATTTT | CASSSPPRSGNTIYF | TRBJ1-3 | TRBV28 | NA | NA
TGTGCCAGCACTGGACAGGGCCTACAGCCCCAGCATTTT | CASTGQGLQPQHF | TRBJ1-5 | TRBV6-5 | NA | TRBD1
TGCGCCAGCAGCCGGGGGACTAGCGGGCGGTACAATGAGCAGTTCTTC | CASSRGTSGRYNEQFF | TRBJ2-1 | TRBV5-1 | NA | TRBD2
TGTGCCAGCAGCCCTAAGGACAGCTATGGCTACACCTTC | CASSPKDSYGYTF | TRBJ1-2 | TRBV7-7 | NA | NA
TGCGCCAGCAGACCAGGCGCGGGAAACACCATATATTTT | CASRPGAGNTIYF | TRBJ1-3 | TRBV5-1 | NA | NA
TGTGCCAGCACCCCTGAGGGGGACTACCGCAATGAGCAGTTCTTC | CASTPEGDYRNEQFF | TRBJ2-1 | TRBV28 | once | NA
TGTGCCAGCAGCTTAGGGGGAGCCGAGCAGTTCTTC | CASSLGGAEQFF | TRBJ2-1 | TRBV5-6 | NA | NA
TGTGCCAGCAGCTCCTGGCGTTCGGGAACTGAAGCTTTCTTT | CASSSWRSGTEAFF | TRBJ1-1 | TRBV11-1 | NA | NA
TGTGCCAGCAGCTTAGAATCTGGGGCGTACGAGCAGTACTTC | CASSLESGAYEQYF | TRBJ2-7 | TRBV11-3 | NA | NA
TGTGCTAGTGGGCCCGGGGATCAGCCCCAGCATTTT | CASGPGDQPQHF | TRBJ1-5 | TRBV12-5 | NA | NA
TGTGCCAGCAGAGGGGAAGGGATCTTAACTCTGAACACTGAAGCTTTCTTT | CASRGEGILTLNTEAFF | TRBJ1-1 | TRBV28 | NA | NA
TGTGCCAGTAGCCGACAGGGGCTTATTTCTGGGGCCAACGTCCTGACTTTC | CASSRQGLISGANVLTF | TRBJ2-6 | TRBV19 | NA | TRBD1
TGTGCCAGTAGTATGAGGGAGAGGGCCTTAGGAATGAACACTGAAGCTTTCTTT | CASSMRERALGMNTEAFF | TRBJ1-1 | TRBV19 | NA | NA
TGCAGCGTGACAGGGGGCGCAGGTCGGGGCACAGATACGCAGTATTTT | CSVTGGAGRGTDTQYF | TRBJ2-3 | TRBV29-1 | once | TRBD1
TGTGCCAGCAGCTTGCCTCCTAGCGGGAGCACAGATACGCAGTATTTT | CASSLPPSGSTDTQYF | TRBJ2-3 | TRBV5-4 | NA | TRBD2
TGTGCTAGTGGTTTGGTACTTGGGGGGGTAGTGGACTATGGCTACACCTTC | CASGLVLGGVVDYGYTF | TRBJ1-2 | TRBV12-5 | NA | NA
TGTGCCAGCAGTCCAACCGGGACTAGCGGGAGATACGAGCAGTACTTC | CASSPTGTSGRYEQYF | TRBJ2-7 | TRBV5-5 | NA | TRBD2
TGTGCCACCAGTGACCCCTACGGGACTAGCGGGAGTCCAGATACGCAGTATTTT | CATSDPYGTSGSPDTQYF | TRBJ2-3 | TRBV24-1 | NA | TRBD2
TGTGCCATCAGTGGATGGGACAGGGGCGCTCTCAGCTCTGGAAACACCATATATTTT | CAISGWDRGALSSGNTIYF | TRBJ1-3 | TRBV10-3 | few | TRBD1
TGCGCCAGCAGCTTGACCATCCCTGGGGGGGAAGCTTTCTTT | CASSLTIPGGEAFF | TRBJ1-1 | TRBV5-1 | NA | NA
TGTGCCAGCTCACCACAAAAGCTGGGACAGCCCTATGGCTACACCTTC | CASSPQKLGQPYGYTF | TRBJ1-2 | TRBV18 | NA | TRBD1
TGCAGCGTTGCAAACGACTGGATGTCTCTCGAGCAGTACTTC | CSVANDWMSLEQYF | TRBJ2-7 | TRBV29-1 | NA | NA
TGTGCCAGCAGCTGGGACAGCGGGAGTCTCTACGAGCAGTACTTC | CASSWDSGSLYEQYF | TRBJ2-7 | TRBV5-4 | once | NA
TGCGCCAGCAGTCGGGGACTAGCGGGACGGAGCTCCTACAATGAGCAGTTCTTC | CASSRGLAGRSSYNEQFF | TRBJ2-1 | TRBV4-1 | NA | TRBD2
TGCGCCAGCAGCCCCGGACGGCGGGAGTACTCTAACTATGGCTACACCTTC | CASSPGRREYSNYGYTF | TRBJ1-2 | TRBV4-1 | NA | NA
TGTGCCAGCAGCCCTCTTAGCGGGACTGACACAGATACGCAGTATTTT | CASSPLSGTDTDTQYF | TRBJ2-3 | TRBV3-1/TRBV3-2 | NA | TRBD2
TGTGCCAGCAGAAATAGCGGAGCCAGCACAGATACGCAGTATTTT | CASRNSGASTDTQYF | TRBJ2-3 | TRBV6-5 | many | NA
TGTGCCAGCAGTTTAACCGGGACAGGGGCCCCTGAAGCTTTCTTT | CASSLTGTGAPEAFF | TRBJ1-1 | TRBV28 | NA | TRBD1
TGTGCCAGCAGTGCGGAGGGGCAAAACTATGGCTACACCTTC | CASSAEGQNYGYTF | TRBJ1-2 | TRBV6-2/TRBV6-3 | NA | NA
TGTGCCAGTAGTATACTAACGGCTAATGAAAAACTGTTTTTT | CASSILTANEKLFF | TRBJ1-4 | TRBV19 | NA | NA
TGCGCCAGCAGCCACGAGGCGGATGCTACGCAGTATTTT | CASSHEADATQYF | TRBJ2-3 | TRBV5-1 | NA | NA
TGTGCCAGCAGCTCACAGGGGGACACTGAAGCTTTCTTT | CASSSQGDTEAFF | TRBJ1-1 | TRBV5-5 | NA | TRBD1
TGTGCCAGAAGCCTGGGCATCCCGAGCACTGAAGCTTTCTTT | CARSLGIPSTEAFF | TRBJ1-1 | TRBV5-3 | NA | NA
TGTGCCAGTAGTATAGATGAGGGCAATCGGGCCCAGCATTTT | CASSIDEGNRAQHF | TRBJ1-5 | TRBV19 | NA | NA
TGCAGCGCTCAAGGGACAGGGAGATTCGAGCAGTACTTC | CSAQGTGRFEQYF | TRBJ2-7 | TRBV29-1 | NA | TRBD1
TGTGCCACCCGTCGCTCTGGGGCCAACGTCCTGACTTTC | CATRRSGANVLTF | TRBJ2-6 | TRBV19 | NA | NA
TGTGCCAGCAGTGAAGCGCCCGCTAGCGGGAGCTTCGAGCAGTTCTTC | CASSEAPASGSFEQFF | TRBJ2-1 | TRBV2 | NA | TRBD2
TGCGCCAGCAGCTTGCCGGACAGACCTAACTATGGCTACACCTTC | CASSLPDRPNYGYTF | TRBJ1-2 | TRBV5-1 | NA | NA
TGTGCCTGGAGTTATCCAGGGGGCGCGTTCCGTCTGGCCACTGAAGCTTTCTTT | CAWSYPGGAFRLATEAFF | TRBJ1-1 | TRBV30 | NA | TRBD1
TGTGCCAGCAGCCAATTCCCCGGGATAAGCTCCTACGAGCAGTACTTC | CASSQFPGISSYEQYF | TRBJ2-7 | TRBV16 | NA | NA
TGCGCCAGCAGCCAGGACGACAGCACCCCACTTTTTTACTATAATTCACCCCTCCACTTT | CASSQDDSTPLFYYNSPLHF | TRBJ1-6 | TRBV4-1 | once | NA
TGCGCCAGCAGCCTACAAGGGAGGCGGCTCGTAGGCAATGAGCAGTTCTTC | CASSLQGRRLVGNEQFF | TRBJ2-1 | TRBV4-3 | NA | NA
TGTGCCAGCAGCGAAGCAGGGGAAGAGGAAAAACTGTTTTTT | CASSEAGEEEKLFF | TRBJ1-4 | TRBV2 | NA | NA
TGTGCCAGCAGTGTTACAGGGTCGGGAAACACCATATATTTT | CASSVTGSGNTIYF | TRBJ1-3 | TRBV25-1 | NA | NA
TGCGCCAGCAGCTTGGTGCAGGGGTGGTTTGTTGAGCAGTTCTTC | CASSLVQGWFVEQFF | TRBJ2-1 | TRBV5-1 | NA | NA
TGTGCCAGCAGCCCGAGGGTCCAGGGGTACTATGGCTACACCTTC | CASSPRVQGYYGYTF | TRBJ1-2 | TRBV5-8 | NA | NA
TGTGCCAGCGGTTTCAGGGATAGCAATCAGCCCCAGCATTTT | CASGFRDSNQPQHF | TRBJ1-5 | TRBV19 | NA | NA